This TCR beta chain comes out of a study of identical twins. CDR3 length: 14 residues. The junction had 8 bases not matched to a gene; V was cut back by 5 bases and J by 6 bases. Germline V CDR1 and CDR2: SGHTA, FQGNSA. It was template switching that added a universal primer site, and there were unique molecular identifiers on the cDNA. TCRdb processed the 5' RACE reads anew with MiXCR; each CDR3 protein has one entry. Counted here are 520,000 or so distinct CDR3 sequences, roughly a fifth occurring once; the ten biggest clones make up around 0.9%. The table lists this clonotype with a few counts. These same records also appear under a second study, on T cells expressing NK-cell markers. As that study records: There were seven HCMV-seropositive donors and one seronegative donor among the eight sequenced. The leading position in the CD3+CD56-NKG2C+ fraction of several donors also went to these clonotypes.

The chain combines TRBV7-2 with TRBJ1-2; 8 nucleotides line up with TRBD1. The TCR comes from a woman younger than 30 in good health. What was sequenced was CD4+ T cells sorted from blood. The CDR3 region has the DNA TGTGCCAGCAGCCCTGACAGGGGCTCCGATGGCTACACCTTC. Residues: CASSPDRGSDGYTF.